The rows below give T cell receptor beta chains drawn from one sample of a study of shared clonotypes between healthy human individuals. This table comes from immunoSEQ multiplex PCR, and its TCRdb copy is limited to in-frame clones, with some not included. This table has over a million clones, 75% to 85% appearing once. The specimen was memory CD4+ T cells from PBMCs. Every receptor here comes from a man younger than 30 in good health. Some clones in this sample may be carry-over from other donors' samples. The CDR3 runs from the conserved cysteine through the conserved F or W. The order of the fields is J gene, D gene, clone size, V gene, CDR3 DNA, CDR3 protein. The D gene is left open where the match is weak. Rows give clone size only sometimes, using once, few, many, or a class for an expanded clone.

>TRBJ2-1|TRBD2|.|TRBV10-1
TGCGCCAGCAGTGAAGTGGCTAGCGGGACAGATGAGCAGTTCTTC
CASSEVASGTDEQFF
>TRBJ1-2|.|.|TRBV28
TGTGCCAGCAGTTTATGGCCCTCCTATGGCTACACCTTC
CASSLWPSYGYTF
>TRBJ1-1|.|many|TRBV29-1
TGCAGCGCGGGGGGCCAGCACTTT
CSAGGQHF
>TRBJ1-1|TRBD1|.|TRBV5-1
TGCGCCAGCAGCAGAACCGGGACAGGGGGCGTGAACACTGAAGCTTTCTTT
CASSRTGTGGVNTEAFF
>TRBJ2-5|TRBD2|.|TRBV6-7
TGTGCCAGCAGTTACTCTTTCGATCTTAGGGTACCACTAGCGGGAGGGGGCGAGACCCAGTACTTC
CASSYSFDLRVPLAGGGETQYF
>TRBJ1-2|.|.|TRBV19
TGTGCCAGTAGTGGGCAGGGTATTGCCACCACTTTC
CASSGQGIATTF
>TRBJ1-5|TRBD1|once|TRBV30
TGTGCCTGGAGCCTAACAGGGGGCGGACAGCCCCAGCATTTT
CAWSLTGGGQPQHF
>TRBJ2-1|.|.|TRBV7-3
TGTGCCAGCAGCCTAATTGTGGGAGCATCCTACAATGAGCAGTTCTTC
CASSLIVGASYNEQFF
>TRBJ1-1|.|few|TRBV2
TGTGCCAGCATCAGGACTATCGACACTGAAGCTTTCTTT
CASIRTIDTEAFF
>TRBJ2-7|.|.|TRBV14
TGTGCCAGCAGCCAAGGGCGGGACATTAGGAGCTCCTACGAGCAGTACTTC
CASSQGRDIRSSYEQYF
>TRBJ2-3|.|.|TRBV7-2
TGTGCCAGCAGCTGGCAGGGGCGTCGCGCAGATACGCAGTATTTT
CASSWQGRRADTQYF
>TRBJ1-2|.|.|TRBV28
TGTGCCAGCAGTTTGAACCAGGAAGGCTACACCTTC
CASSLNQEGYTF
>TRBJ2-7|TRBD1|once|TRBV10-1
TGCGCCAGCGGGGGGACAGGACCCAACGAGCAGTACTTC
CASGGTGPNEQYF
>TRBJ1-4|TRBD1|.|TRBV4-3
TGCGCCAGCAGCCAAGGCGGGGGACAGTTTCGGAATGAAAAACTGTTTTTT
CASSQGGGQFRNEKLFF
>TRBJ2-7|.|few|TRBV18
TGTGCCAGCTCCCCCCCGCGGCGCGGCTCCTACGAGCAGTACTTC
CASSPPRRGSYEQYF
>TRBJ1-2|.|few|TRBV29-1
TGCAGCGTTGTCGGATGGGGTGACTATGGCTACACCTTC
CSVVGWGDYGYTF
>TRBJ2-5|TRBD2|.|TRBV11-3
TGTGCCAGCAGCCCCGGGACTAGCCTCCGGGAGACCCAGTACTTC
CASSPGTSLRETQYF
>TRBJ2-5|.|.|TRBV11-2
TGTGCCAGCAGCTTGGGACGGGCGCAGACCCAGTACTTC
CASSLGRAQTQYF
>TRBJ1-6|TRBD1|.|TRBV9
TGTGCCAGCAGCCCTCGGGACAGACCTAATTCACCCCTCCACTTT
CASSPRDRPNSPLHF
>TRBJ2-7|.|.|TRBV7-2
TGTGCCAGCAGCTTATCTTACTCCCTAGGGGCATACGAGCAGTACTTC
CASSLSYSLGAYEQYF
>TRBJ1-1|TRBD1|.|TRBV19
TGTGCCAGTACCCCGACAGGGAGAATCACTGAAGCTTTCTTT
CASTPTGRITEAFF
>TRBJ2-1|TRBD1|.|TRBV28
TGTGCCAGCAGTCTGGTGGGGACAGGAGCTAATGAGCAGTTCTTC
CASSLVGTGANEQFF
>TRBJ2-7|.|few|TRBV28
TGTGCCAGTAGTTTGGCAGGGTTTTCCTACGAGCAGTACTTC
CASSLAGFSYEQYF
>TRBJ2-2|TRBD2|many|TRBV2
TGTGCCAGCAGCGGCCCGGGACTAGCGGGAACCGGGGAGCTGTTTTTT
CASSGPGLAGTGELFF
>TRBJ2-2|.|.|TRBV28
TGTGCCAGCATGGGGAACACCGGGGAGCTGTTTTTT
CASMGNTGELFF
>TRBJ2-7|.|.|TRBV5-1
TGCGCCAGCAGCTTGGATGGTAGCGGTTACCGAAGCGAGCAGTACTTC
CASSLDGSGYRSEQYF
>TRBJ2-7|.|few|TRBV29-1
TGCAGCGCCGCTGCCGATCGCTACGAGCAGTACTTC
CSAAADRYEQYF
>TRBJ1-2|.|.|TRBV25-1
TGTGCCAGCAGTGAATTTCGTGGCACGCGGGACTATGGCTACACCTTC
CASSEFRGTRDYGYTF
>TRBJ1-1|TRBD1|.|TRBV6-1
TGTGCCAGCGGTGGACAGGGGGCGAGGAGCACTGAAGCTTTCTTT
CASGGQGARSTEAFF
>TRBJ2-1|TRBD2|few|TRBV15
TGTGCCACCAGCAAACTCTCTACGGGAGGTTACTACAATGAGCAGTTCTTC
CATSKLSTGGYYNEQFF
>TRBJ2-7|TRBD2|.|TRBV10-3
TGTGCCATCAGTGAGGAAACTAGCGGGGCTAACGAGCAGTACTTC
CAISEETSGANEQYF
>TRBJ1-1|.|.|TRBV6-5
TGTGCCAGCAGTTACTCCAATCTCGGGGGAGGTACTGAAGCTTTCTTT
CASSYSNLGGGTEAFF
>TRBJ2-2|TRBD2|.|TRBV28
TGTGCCAGCAGTCAACAGACTAGCGGGAAGGGCACCGGGGAGCTGTTTTTT
CASSQQTSGKGTGELFF
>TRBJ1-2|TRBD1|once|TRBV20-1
TGCAGCGGGACAGCTAACTATGGCTACACCTTC
CSGTANYGYTF
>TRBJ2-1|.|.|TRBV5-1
TGCGCCAGCAGCCCCCGACTAGCCTACAATGAGCAGTTCTTC
CASSPRLAYNEQFF
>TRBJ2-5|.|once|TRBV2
TGTGCCAGCAGTGAGCCCTCAGAGGGACAAGAGACCCAGTACTTC
CASSEPSEGQETQYF
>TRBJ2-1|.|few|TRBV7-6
TGTGCCAGCAGCTTAGCGGGGGGTGTTGAGCAGTTCTTC
CASSLAGGVEQFF
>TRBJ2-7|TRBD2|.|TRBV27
TGTGCCAGCAGTTCTAGCGGCGAGCAGTACTTC
CASSSSGEQYF
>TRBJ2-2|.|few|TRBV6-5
TGTGCCAGCAGCACATCATGGGACACCGGGGAGCTGTTTTTT
CASSTSWDTGELFF
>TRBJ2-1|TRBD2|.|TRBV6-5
TGTGCCAGCGGGACTAGCGCCTACAATGAGCAGTTCTTC
CASGTSAYNEQFF
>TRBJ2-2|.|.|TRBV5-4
TGTGCCAGCAGCTTGGGACCCACGAACACCGGGGAGCTGTTTTTT
CASSLGPTNTGELFF
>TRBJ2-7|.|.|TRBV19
TGTGCCAGTAGTATTAGTCACAACTCCTACGAGCAGTACTTC
CASSISHNSYEQYF
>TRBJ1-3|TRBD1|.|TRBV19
TGTGCCAGTAGTAGACAGGGTGTCGTGGCTGGAAACACCATATATTTT
CASSRQGVVAGNTIYF
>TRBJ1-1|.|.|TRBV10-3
TGTGCCATCATGGGAGTGAAAACTGAAGCTTTCTTT
CAIMGVKTEAFF
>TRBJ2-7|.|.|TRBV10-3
TGTGCCATCAGTCGGGACCCCTCCTACGAGCAGTACTTC
CAISRDPSYEQYF
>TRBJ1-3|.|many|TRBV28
TGTGCCAGCAGTCCCTTGGGGCAGGACTCTGGAAACACCATATATTTT
CASSPLGQDSGNTIYF
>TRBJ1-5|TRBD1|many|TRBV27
TGTGCCAGCAGGGGACAGGGCCTGGGGCCCCAGCATTTT
CASRGQGLGPQHF
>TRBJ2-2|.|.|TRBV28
TGTGCCAGCAGTTTGGGGTCAGGGTGGACCGGGGAGCTGTTTTTT
CASSLGSGWTGELFF
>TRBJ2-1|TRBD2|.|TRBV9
TGTGCCAGCAGCGGCCCTAGAGGGCGGGAGTCAAACTACAATGAGCAGTTCTTC
CASSGPRGRESNYNEQFF
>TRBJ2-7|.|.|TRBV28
TGTGCCTGTGCGGGGACGGCTCACTACGAGCAGTACTTC
CACAGTAHYEQYF
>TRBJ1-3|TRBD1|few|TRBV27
TGTGCCAGCAGTTTGAACAGGGGAGCCGGAAACACCATATATTTT
CASSLNRGAGNTIYF
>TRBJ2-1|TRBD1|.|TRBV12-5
TGTGCTAGTGGCAGGGGGAATGAGCAGTTCTTC
CASGRGNEQFF
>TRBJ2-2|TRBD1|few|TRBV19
TGTGCCAGTAGTATAAGGGACAGGGGTTTCCACGGGGAGCTGTTTTTT
CASSIRDRGFHGELFF
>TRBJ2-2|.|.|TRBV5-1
TGCGCCAGCAGCTTGGATCAGCCGGGCGGCGGGGAGCTGTTTTTT
CASSLDQPGGGELFF
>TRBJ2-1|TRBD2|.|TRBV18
TGTGCCAGCTCACAAGGGACTAGAGAGCAGTTCTTC
CASSQGTREQFF
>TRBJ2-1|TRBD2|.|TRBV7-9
TGTGCCAGCAGGCCGGGACTAGCGTCCTACAATGAGCAGTTCTTC
CASRPGLASYNEQFF
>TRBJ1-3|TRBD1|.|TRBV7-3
TGTGCCAGCAGCTTATATGGGGCCGCGCAGGGGGCTGGAAACACCATATATTTT
CASSLYGAAQGAGNTIYF
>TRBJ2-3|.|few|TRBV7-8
TGTGCCAGCAGCTCCTATTTTGGTGCGCAGTATTTT
CASSSYFGAQYF